This T cell receptor (beta chain) is drawn from a study of T cells in Graves' hyperthyroidism and ophthalmopathy (dated by TCRdb to the late 2010s). For context, the study as a whole: Peripheral blood was collected at initial diagnosis, before any treatment. TCR V-J signatures able to tell the groups apart were searched for in a discovery cohort of some 100 patients, of whom more than 40 had Graves' ophthalmopathy and more than 55 had stable Graves' hyperthyroidism. Prospective prediction of ophthalmopathy was tested in an independent validation cohort of approximately 18 hyperthyroidism patients and some 17 patients who later progressed to ophthalmopathy. The 100 or so discovery patients were randomly split 7:3 into training and test sets. In addition, the study compared T-cell repertoires in thyroid tissue and in blood from about six Graves' hyperthyroidism patients. After blood sampling, hyperthyroidism patients were treated with methimazole at a starting dose of 30 mg daily, and ophthalmopathy patients were treated with high-dose intravenous methylprednisolone. The paper reports TCR Vbeta CDR3 sequencing of approximately 130 peripheral blood samples: 43 ophthalmopathy, some 80 hyperthyroidism and around 17 progressor patients.

From the cysteine through the phenylalanine, the CDR3 covers 15 amino acids. Just the 45-base CDR3 DNA is kept, in frame starting at base 1. V is reduced by 3 bases and J by 5 bases, leaving a spacing of 13 bases between them. Overall study results and their limits: No statistical method was used to set the sample size in advance, and investigators knew the group allocation. Most expanded thyroid clonotypes (frequency above 0.001) were also detected in blood, suggesting blood repertoires may reflect thyroid immune responses. In validation, progression to ophthalmopathy was predicted by the model with 70.59% sensitivity and 72.22% specificity, a median of about 6 months before onset. A 13 V-J signature model separated ophthalmopathy from stable hyperthyroidism, with about 88% sensitivity and about 81% specificity in cross-validation and 80%/75% in testing.

The TCR beta CDR3 regions were amplified from the RNA transcripts. A first-round RT-PCR of the TCR CDR3 used the HTBI primer set with the Qiagen OneStep RT-PCR kit. Libraries were constructed in a second round of multiplex PCR, after which size selection and purification were carried out. Libraries were sequenced paired-end with 100 bp reads on an Illumina HiSeq2000. In the authors' own workflow: SOAPnuke was used to process the raw data, with reads discarded if the reads contained adapters or uncalled bases, had a mean Phred below 15, or lacked an exact constant-primer or identifier match. COPE v1.2.5 was used to merge the high-quality paired reads, and each unique nucleotide sequence was defined as a clonotype. MiTCR v1.1 was used to align clonotypes to the IMGT TRBV, TRBD and TRBJ reference segments. The analysis included only V-J combinations with a frequency above 0.0001, which together covered 99.2% of the repertoires. The TCS score was defined as the ratio of F50 (clonal expansion) to E x V (chaos), calculated using BLOSUM62-based TCRdist between CDR3 peptides within each V-J. Welch's t-statistics and random forest reduced fewer than 550 V-J features to about 12, which were used in a naive Bayes classifier (R e1071). Starting from the raw public reads, TCRdb applied fastp trimming at Q25, assembled clones with MiXCR and retained in-frame beta chains. Identical CDR3 proteins give one entry, which carries the most common genes and DNA. TCRdb, not the authors, supplied the V and J calls. The sample table shows roughly 290,000 distinct CDR3 sequences, and 10% to 15% are seen once. Clones ranked in the top ten supply 7.5% to 8% of the sample.

The hyperthyroidism patients were between 18 and 65 years old and newly diagnosed, with a disease duration of less than 2 months. The study excluded patients with uncontrolled infections, other autoimmune diseases, pregnancy or lactation. Clinical symptoms, serum thyroxine and TRAb, thyroid ultrasound, and orbital computed tomography formed the basis for the diagnoses. For progressor patients, blood was drawn at the first diagnosis of hyperthyroidism, before any ophthalmopathy symptoms had appeared. PBMCs were separated from about 10 ml of fresh peripheral blood using Ficoll-Paque density gradient centrifugation. Patients classed as progressors first received a Graves' hyperthyroidism diagnosis and then went on to develop ophthalmopathy during follow-up. Total RNA was extracted with Trizol reagent, and quality was checked on an Agilent 2100 Bioanalyzer. The table lists this clonotype with many counts. It lacks a known antigen. No much larger clonotype is one base removed from it; base qualities were not supplied.

The source of this sequence is a woman aged 25-40 years with Graves' hyperthyroidism that later progressed to Graves' ophthalmopathy. Material for sequencing was blood. Here the chain combines TRBV12-3 or TRBV12-4 and TRBJ2-2; the D gene is not confidently resolved. The nucleotide sequence reads TGTGCCAGCAGTTTTTCTGAGGTCCCGACCGGGGAGCTGTTTTTT. Translated, it reads CASSFSEVPTGELFF.